This paragraph reports one T cell receptor beta chain. Its antigen remains unknown. These data come from a study of siplizumab effects on memory and regulatory T cells. Points from the study as a whole: Siplizumab gave mappable alloreactive CD4+ clones an average Treg-derived fraction of approximately 64%, against around 27% in controls. Alloreactive sequences that could be traced to unstimulated CD4+ memory cells showed a significant reduction under siplizumab. Assignment to unstimulated subsets succeeded for only a minor fraction of the alloreactive clones.

Profiling relied on immunoSEQ multiplex PCR, and the TCRdb table lists in-frame clones only, not all of them. The sample records 90,000 to 140,000 clones, roughly 91% being singletons. The CDR3 is 17 amino acids. Germline V CDR1 and CDR2: SNHLY, FYNNEI. V trimming: 6 bases; J trimming: 3 bases; junction bases outside the gene matches: 14. The J gene is TRBJ2-7, the V gene TRBV2, with 10 bases matching TRBD2. The clonotype comes from a human donor in good health. The specimen sequenced was CD4+ T cells sorted from blood. The CDR3 loop is CASRPSTGASGSYEQYF. Written as DNA, the CDR3 is TGTGCCAGCAGGCCATCCACCGGGGCTAGCGGGAGCTACGAGCAGTACTTC.